These 9 T cell receptor beta chains were sequenced from one sample in a study of blood T cell repertoires in COVID-19. Only in-frame clones appear in the TCRdb table, and some are missing; sequencing was by immunoSEQ multiplex PCR. The sample yields about 170,000 clones, around 82% seen once. Sequenced input: peripheral blood. Source of these receptors: a woman between 35 and 50 years old with COVID-19, enrolled during active disease.

The chain recombines TRBV5-4 with TRBJ2-5; 7 bases are shared with TRBD2. The CDR3 extends over 13 amino acids. Germline V gene lookup returns CDR1 SGHNT and CDR2 YYREEE (reference sequence). Germline trimming cut 4 bases from V and 4 bases from J; bases unmatched to any gene: 4. CDR3 residues: CASSGGEAETQYF. The CDR3, as DNA: TGTGCCAGCAGCGGGGGGGAAGCAGAGACCCAGTACTTC.

This chain links TRBV5-4 with TRBJ2-7; no clear D. Trimming removed 0 bases at V and 0 bases at J, with 7 bases between. There are 14 residues in the CDR3. Germline CDR1 SGHNT, CDR2 YYREEE (reference sequence). Written as DNA, the CDR3 is TGTGCCAGCAGCTTGGAACCTATCTCCTACGAGCAGTACTTC. Its translation: CASSLEPISYEQYF.

J is TRBJ2-7 and V is TRBV2; 16 bases agree with TRBD2. Trimming took 9 bases from V and 7 from J; bases not matched to a gene: 9. The CDR3 has 15 amino acids. The germline CDR1 and CDR2 sequences are SNHLY and FYNNEI. The CDR3 loop is CARTPGLAGGGEQYF. CDR3 nucleotide sequence: TGTGCCAGGACCCCGGGACTAGCGGGAGGGGGTGAGCAGTACTTC.

This rearrangement joins TRBV6-5 to TRBJ2-7; the match to TRBD2 covers 13 bases. CDR1 and CDR2 (germline): MNHEY, SVGAGI. The CDR3 runs to 15 residues. V lost 6 bases, J lost 2 bases, and 4 bases stayed unmatched. This CDR3 is CASRALAGGPYEQYF. CDR3 in DNA: TGTGCCAGCAGAGCACTAGCGGGAGGGCCCTACGAGCAGTACTTC.

V and J are TRBV28 and TRBJ2-7; TRBD1 agrees at 7 bases. This CDR3 spans 14 amino acids. Germline V gives CDR1 MDHEN, CDR2 SYDVKM. Losses at the gene ends were 5 bases for V and 1 base for J; bases not matched to a gene: 5. The CDR3 DNA sequence: TGTGCCAGCAGTGGGGACAGACCTTCCTACGAGCAGTACTTC. Translation gives CASSGDRPSYEQYF.

The gene calls are TRBV27 and TRBJ1-1; the D gene is possibly TRBD1 (5 bases). CDR1 is MNHEY and CDR2 is SMNVEV in the germline V gene (reference sequence). V dropped 0 bases and J dropped 3 bases, with 11 bases sitting between them. CDR3 length: 15 amino acids. CDR3 sequence reads: CASSLSPGLDTEAFF. Here the CDR3 DNA reads TGTGCCAGCAGTTTATCGCCAGGGCTCGACACTGAAGCTTTCTTT.

The chain carries TRBV6-1 and TRBJ2-2; D gene ambiguous. The germline CDR1 and CDR2 sequences are MNHNS and SASEGT. Trimming took 0 bases from V and 6 from J, leaving 8 bases between them. The CDR3 extends over 14 amino acids. The CDR3 DNA reads as TGTGCCAGCAGTGAAGCGAGGAATTCCGGGGAGCTGTTTTTT. As protein: CASSEARNSGELFF.

CDR3 residues: CASSLTGTEAFF. The CDR3, as DNA: TGTGCCAGCAGCCTTACAGGTACTGAAGCTTTCTTT. This chain links TRBV3-1 (or the pseudogene TRBV3-2) with TRBJ1-1, with D perhaps matching TRBD1 (5 bases). In germline, CDR1 is LGHDT, CDR2 YNNKEL (reference sequence). The V end lost 4 bases, the J end lost 5 bases, and 8 bases lay between the germline ends. The CDR3 runs to 12 residues.

This CDR3 reads CASSQDREGTEKLFF. The CDR3 region has the DNA TGTGCCAGCAGCCAGGACAGGGAGGGGACGGAAAAACTGTTTTTT. The chain combines TRBV3-1 (or the pseudogene TRBV3-2) with TRBJ1-4; 8 positions match TRBD1. Unmatched junction bases numbered 8, after V lost 3 bases and J lost 8 bases. The germline CDR1 and CDR2 sequences are LGHDT and YNNKEL (reference sequence). The CDR3 consists of 15 residues.